These 13 T cell receptor beta chains came from one sample sequenced in a study of Graves' ophthalmopathy and Graves' hyperthyroidism (dated by TCRdb to the late 2010s). Sequencer: Illumina HiSeq 2000. For repertoire sequencing, the TCR beta CDR3 regions were amplified from RNA transcripts. HTBI primers and the Qiagen OneStep RT-PCR kit were used in a first-round RT-PCR, which was followed by a second-round multiplex PCR, size selection and purification. The public reads were quality trimmed at Q25 with fastp and then assembled into clones with MiXCR by TCRdb, keeping productive beta chains. Duplicate CDR3 protein sequences are folded into a single record with the most common DNA and genes. The sample table lists about 600,000 distinct CDR3 sequences, under 40% of them with a count of one. The biggest ten clones account for over 3.5% of the sample. Sequenced input: peripheral blood or thyroid tissue (not recorded which). The source of these receptors is an adult man with Graves' hyperthyroidism.

This clonotype was picked up many times. J is TRBJ2-7 and V is TRBV5-1, with 7 bases aligning to TRBD1. Germline V gene sequence: CDR1 SGHRS, CDR2 YFSETQ. The length of the CDR3 is 16 residues. V trimming: 3 bases; J trimming: 2 bases; junction bases outside the gene matches: 11. The CDR3, as DNA: TGCGCCAGCAGCTCCCTTCCGGGACAGAGGACCTACGAGCAGTACTTC. Its translation: CASSSLPGQRTYEQYF. Based on the CDR3 plus reference TRBV5-1 and TRBJ2-7, the full variable domain is KAGVTQTPRYLIKTRGQQVTLSCSPISGHRSVSWYQQTPGQGLQFLFEYFSETQRNKGNFPGRFSGRQFSNSRSEMNVSTLELGDSALYLCASSSLPGQRTYEQYFGPGTRLTVT.

The table lists this clonotype with many counts. The chain joins TRBV5-1 to TRBJ2-2, with a possible D match to TRBD1 (5 bases). V lost 4 bases and J lost 5, with 9 bases in between. The V gene's germline CDR1 is SGHRS and CDR2 YFSETQ. CDR3 size: 13 residues. The CDR3 protein is CASSPTVTGELFF. The CDR3, as DNA: TGCGCCAGCAGCCCGACAGTGACCGGGGAGCTGTTTTTT. Together with reference TRBV5-1 and TRBJ2-2, the CDR3 gives the full variable domain: KAGVTQTPRYLIKTRGQQVTLSCSPISGHRSVSWYQQTPGQGLQFLFEYFSETQRNKGNFPGRFSGRQFSNSRSEMNVSTLELGDSALYLCASSPTVTGELFFGEGSRLTVL.

This chain joins TRBV7-9 and TRBJ2-5; 7 bases fit TRBD2. This CDR3 contains 14 residues. CDR1 is SEHNR and CDR2 is FQNEAQ in the germline V gene (reference sequence). J was trimmed by 4 bases and V by 3 bases; bases with no gene match: 5. In DNA, the CDR3 is TGTGCCAGCAGCTTCCGGGGGGAGCTAGAGACCCAGTACTTC. Its translation: CASSFRGELETQYF. Based on the CDR3 plus reference TRBV7-9 and TRBJ2-5, the full variable domain is DTGVSQNPRHKITKRGQNVTFRCDPISEHNRLYWYRQTLGQGPEFLTYFQNEAQLEKSRLLSDRFSAERPKGSFSTLEIQRTEQGDSAMYLCASSFRGELETQYFGPGTRLLVL.

At least ten counts were recorded for this clonotype. The chain uses TRBV7-2 and TRBJ2-7, with 7 bases matching TRBD1. CDR3 length equals 16 residues. From germline, CDR1 is SGHTA and CDR2 FQGNSA. Trimming cost V 6 bases and J 0 bases; bases outside gene matches: 11. As DNA, the CDR3 is TGTGCCAGCAGTTACGTAGGAGGACAGGACTCCTACGAGCAGTACTTC. Amino acid sequence: CASSYVGGQDSYEQYF.

The chain employs TRBV7-9 and TRBJ1-1; 7 bases are shared with TRBD1. This CDR3 has 14 amino acids. Germline CDR1 is SEHNR and CDR2 is FQNEAQ (reference sequence). Trimming removed 4 bases from V and 5 bases from J; junction bases left unmatched: 7. CDR3 coding DNA: TGTGCCAGCAGCTCCGGACAGGCATTAACTGAAGCTTTCTTT. This translates into CASSSGQALTEAFF.

CDR3 sequence: CSVAGQGGEKLFF. CDR3 DNA sequence: TGCAGCGTTGCAGGGCAGGGGGGTGAAAAACTGTTTTTT. The rearrangement joins TRBV29-1 to TRBJ1-4; 7 nucleotides align to TRBD1. From germline, CDR1 is SQVTM and CDR2 ANQGSEA. J lost 7 bases, V lost 4 bases, and 6 bases had no gene match. The CDR3 loop spans 13 amino acids.

The rearrangement links TRBV2 to TRBJ2-5, with 10 bases matching TRBD1. V was pared by 6 bases and J by 3 bases, with 7 bases of the junction left unmatched. The CDR3 consists of 15 residues. Germline CDR1 reads SNHLY; CDR2 reads FYNNEI. CDR3 DNA sequence: TGTGCCAGCAGCTTAGTCGGGACAGGGGAAGAGACCCAGTACTTC. It specifies CASSLVGTGEETQYF.

There are many counts of this clonotype. The chain links TRBV14 to TRBJ2-7, with D tentatively TRBD2 (6 bases). Per the germline V gene, CDR1 is SGHDN and CDR2 is FVKESK. The CDR3 contains 16 residues. Trimming took off 7 bases at V and 0 bases at J, with 19 bases between the two ends. CDR3 residues: CASTRGHSGPSYEQYF. CDR3 nucleotide sequence: TGTGCCAGCACCCGAGGGCATAGCGGCCCCTCCTACGAGCAGTACTTC.

In its sample, this clonotype was seen many times. V gene TRBV12-3 or TRBV12-4 combines with J gene TRBJ1-2, with TRBD1 as a possible D gene (6 bases). Trimming pared 5 bases from V and 5 bases from J, leaving 12 bases between. The CDR3 is made up of 13 amino acids. CDR3 loop: CASSPSTGYGYTF. CDR3 nucleotides: TGTGCCAGCAGTCCATCCACAGGGTATGGCTACACCTTC.

This clonotype was seen at least ten times. The chain has TRBV20-1 and TRBJ1-5; D is undetermined. Trimming left V 5 bases short and J 7 bases short, with 27 bases between. This CDR3 is 17 amino acids long. The germline CDR1 and CDR2 sequences are DFQATT and SNEGSKA (reference sequence). CDR3: CSAEALAHSTNSQPQHF. In DNA form, the CDR3 reads TGCAGTGCTGAGGCCCTCGCCCACTCGACGAATTCCCAGCCCCAGCATTTT.

The J gene is TRBJ2-6, the V gene TRBV5-1, with TRBD2 matching over 10 bases. V lost 10 bases, J lost 2 bases, and 15 bases stayed unmatched. The CDR3 totals 18 residues. Per germline, CDR1 SGHRS and CDR2 YFSETQ. The CDR3 nucleotides read TGCGCCGGCCTCCTAGCGGGAGTGTCTGGGGCTGGGGCCAACGTCCTGACTTTC. Protein: CAGLLAGVSGAGANVLTF.

This clonotype has a count of ten or more. V usage is TRBV7-6 and J usage is TRBJ1-3; D ambiguous. Trimming shortened V by 1 base and J by 6 bases, and 10 bases separated the two germline ends. Germline CDR1 SGHVS, CDR2 FNYEAQ. This CDR3 spans 14 amino acids. CDR3 DNA sequence: TGTGCCAGCAGCTTAGGGGAACGGCAAAACACCATATATTTT. This translates into CASSLGERQNTIYF.

This clonotype was recorded only once. V is TRBV2 and J is TRBJ2-5; 9 nucleotides align to TRBD2. Germline V gives CDR1 SNHLY, CDR2 FYNNEI. Trimming removed 6 bases from V and 5 bases from J; junction bases left unmatched: 7. The CDR3 extends over 14 amino acids. The CDR3 region is CASRASGERETQYF. The CDR3 nucleotides read TGTGCCAGCAGGGCTAGCGGGGAGCGGGAGACCCAGTACTTC.